A single sample gave rise to the 18 T cell receptor beta chains below, sequenced in a study of tumor and adjacent non-tumor tissue in lung cancer. RNA was extracted from bulk tissue without any cell sorting. Distant lung tissue was collected more than 3 cm away from the tumor edge. TCRbeta libraries were built with three rounds of nested PCR, modified from ARM-PCR. MiXCR, applied by TCRdb to the multiplex PCR reads, yields one record per CDR3 protein. This sample has around 75,000 distinct CDR3 sequences, with 55% to 70% found just once. Sequencing used distant non-tumor lung tissue. The receptors originated from a woman in her forties or fifties with non-small cell lung cancer.

Remarks on this clonotype: Here the CDR3 omits its conserved ending phenylalanine or tryptophan, so a read error is the likely source. The DNA is left out, because the CDR3 cannot be placed on it with certainty; the CDR3 is given as TCRdb lists it. This chain joins TRBV11-2 and TRBJ2-7; TRBD1, as called in the table, went unchecked against the DNA. Germline lookup yields CDR1 SGHAT and CDR2 FQNNGV. Inclusive of both ends, the CDR3 amounts to 15 amino acids. CDR3 amino acids: CASSSGTGRTYEPYL.

A few counts support this clonotype. The rearrangement joins TRBV7-8 to TRBJ2-5; tentatively, D is TRBD1 or TRBD2 (6 bases each). The CDR3 runs 16 residues. The germline CDR1 and CDR2 sequences are SGHVS and FQNEAQ. V was trimmed by 2 bases and J by 4 bases, leaving 17 bases between them. The CDR3 reads CASSLLVPGAGETQYF. CDR3 sequence (DNA): TGTGCCAGCAGCTTACTCGTTCCGGGGGCGGGAGAGACCCAGTACTTC.

At least ten counts were recorded for this clonotype. The J gene is TRBJ2-5, the V gene TRBV6-6; 10 nucleotides line up with TRBD2. The CDR3 extends over 16 amino acids. The V gene end was trimmed by 5 bases and the J gene end by 3 bases; junction bases not matched to a gene: 9. Per the germline V gene, CDR1 is MNHNY and CDR2 is SVGAGI (reference sequence). The CDR3 region is CASSQGASGSEETQYF. Written as DNA, the CDR3 is TGTGCCAGCAGTCAAGGGGCTAGCGGGAGTGAAGAGACCCAGTACTTC.

This clonotype was counted a few times. One end of the junction fails to match germline, which may point to a read error. This chain connects TRBV20-1 to TRBJ2-5, with D uncertain. Germline V CDR1 and CDR2: DFQATT, SNEGSKA (reference sequence). CDR3 length equals 15 residues. CDR3 region: CSARDTQAPQETQYF. DNA for the CDR3: TGCAGTGCTAGAGATACCCAGGCCCCCCAAGAGACCCAATACTTC.

Turning to this clonotype: At one boundary the junction diverges from the germline segment, which might be a read error. The chain is built from TRBV11-1 and TRBJ2-1; D gene unclear. This CDR3 contains 11 residues. From germline, CDR1 is SGHAT and CDR2 FQDESV (reference sequence). CDR3 coding DNA: TGTGCCAGCATCTTAGAGATTGAGCAGTTCTTC. Amino acid sequence: CASILEIEQFF.

Worth noting for this clonotype: Mismatch with germline at one junction end may stem from a read error. V is TRBV12-3 or TRBV12-4 and J is TRBJ2-1; D may be TRBD2 (6 bases). This CDR3 has 20 residues. In nucleotides, the CDR3 is TGTGTCAGCCTCCCGGGAGTCGGTTCCTCGGTTAGAAGCACCTACAATGAGCAGTTCTTC. Translating it yields CVSLPGVGSSVRSTYNEQFF.

This clonotype came up many times. Likely a read error: the CDR3 ends without its conserved phenylalanine or tryptophan. The J gene is TRBJ2-1, the V gene TRBV20-1; a weak D match, TRBD2 (5 bases). The CDR3 contains 15 residues. Trimming shortened V by 0 bases and J by 5 bases, and 14 bases separated the two germline ends. Per germline, CDR1 DFQATT and CDR2 SNEGSKA (reference sequence). The CDR3 bases are TGCAGTGCTAGAGATGGGAGATTAGCTGACAATGAGCAGTTCCTC. Translated: CSARDGRLADNEQFL.

There are many counts of this clonotype. CDR3 sequence (DNA): TGCAGCGTCCCCGGGACTAGCGACTACGAGCAGTACTTC. This sequence encodes CSVPGTSDYEQYF. V and J are TRBV29-1 and TRBJ2-7, with 10 bases identical to TRBD2. V shed 6 bases, J shed 3 bases, and the junction held 5 bases outside the gene matches. The germline V gene encodes CDR1 SQVTM and CDR2 ANQGSEA. This CDR3 has 13 amino acids.

Remarks on this clonotype: An end of the junction differs from the germline gene, which may be a read error. The chain couples TRBV20-1 to TRBJ2-6; 9 bases match TRBD2. In germline, CDR1 is DFQATT, CDR2 SNEGSKA (reference sequence). The CDR3 length is 17 residues. The CDR3 sequence: CSVAGVSGRPGANVLTF. The CDR3 DNA reads TGCAGTGTGGCAGGCGTTAGCGGGAGACCCGGGGCCAATGTCCTGACTTTC.

As to this clonotype: A single base separates this from a much larger clone, so it may be a read error. The CDR3 end shows no conserved phenylalanine or tryptophan, and so a read error is likely. The chain is built from TRBV10-3 and TRBJ1-5; unclear D gene. The CDR3 is 14 residues long. Germline CDR1 is ENHRY and CDR2 is SYGVKD. The germline V and J ends were trimmed by 4 bases and 0 bases, with 7 bases remaining between them. The CDR3 nucleotides are TGTGCCATCAGTGTGGGAGCTAGCAATCAGCCCCAGCATCTT. Its protein is CAISVGASNQPQHL.

This clonotype was counted ten times or more. The rearrangement joins TRBV12-3 or TRBV12-4 to TRBJ2-3; D is perhaps TRBD1 (6 bases). V lost 5 bases and J 2 bases, leaving 14 bases between the germline ends. This CDR3 has 15 amino acids. CDR3 sequence (DNA): TGTGCCAGCAGTCGAAGGGGGTCTGACACAGATACGCAGTATTTT. Protein: CASSRRGSDTDTQYF.

On this clonotype: Since no conserved phenylalanine or tryptophan closes the CDR3, a read error is the likely cause. The V gene is TRBV20-1, the J gene TRBJ2-3; tentatively, D is TRBD1 (6 bases). Trimming removed 4 bases from V and 2 bases from J, with 16 bases in between. This CDR3 is built from 15 residues. Germline-derived CDR1 and CDR2 are DFQATT and SNEGSKA (reference sequence). CDR3 nucleotides: TGCAGTGCTAAAGCTCCACAGGGATTCACAGATACGCAGTATTAT. Translated, it gives CSAKAPQGFTDTQYY.

This clonotype occurred a few times. For the CDR3, the DNA is TGTGCCAGCAGCCAAGAGTCTATCTACGAGCAGTACTTC. Encoded protein: CASSQESIYEQYF. The chain is built from TRBV14 and TRBJ2-7; D is uncertain. V lost 0 bases, J lost 3 bases, and 6 bases lay in between. This CDR3 is 13 amino acids long. The germline V gene has CDR1 SGHDN and CDR2 FVKESK.

Turning to this clonotype: Being one base from a much bigger clone, this may be a read error. The chain uses TRBV12-3 or TRBV12-4 and TRBJ1-5, with 7 bases aligning to TRBD1. The CDR3 spans 14 residues. DNA of the CDR3: TGTGCCAGCAGCCGGGGACAGCCGATTTCGCCCCACCATTTT. This gives the protein CASSRGQPISPHHF.

To note about this clonotype: At one end the junction does not follow the germline gene, possibly because of a read error. This chain joins TRBV11-2 and TRBJ1-1, with unresolved D. The CDR3 is 14 amino acids. The germline CDR1 and CDR2 sequences are SGHAT and FQNNGV. The CDR3 DNA reads as TGTGCCAGCAGCCCCAACCATGCGAACACTGAAGCTTCCTTT. Amino acids: CASSPNHANTEASF.

For the CDR3, the DNA is TGCAGTGCAGGAGGCCCCGGGACTAGCGGGAGCGCAGATACGCAGTATTTT. Its protein is CSAGGPGTSGSADTQYF. The chain uses TRBV20-1 and TRBJ2-3; TRBD2 matches at 14 bases. Looked up from germline, CDR1 is DFQATT and CDR2 is SNEGSKA (reference sequence). The CDR3 extends over 17 amino acids. Trimming removed 6 bases from V and 4 bases from J; junction bases left unmatched: 12.

The chain is built from TRBV11-2 and TRBJ2-1; 11 nucleotides align to TRBD2. This CDR3 region has 16 residues. Looked up from germline, CDR1 is SGHAT and CDR2 is FQNNGV. CDR3 sequence (DNA): TGTACCAACAGCCGTATGATACTAGCGGGGGACAATGAGCAGTTCTTC. Amino acids: CTNSRMILAGDNEQFF.

This clonotype was seen a single time. This chain connects TRBV29-1 to TRBJ2-7; a weak D match, TRBD2 (6 bases). Trimming pared 4 bases from V and 5 bases from J, leaving 18 bases between. Germline V gives CDR1 SQVTM, CDR2 ANQGSEA. The CDR3 extends over 14 amino acids. The CDR3 is CSVGPQGGVDEQYF. Written as DNA, the CDR3 is TGCAGCGTTGGACCTCAGGGAGGAGTCGACGAGCAGTACTTC.